Following are 30 T cell receptor beta chains from one sample sequenced in a study of shared clonotypes between healthy human individuals. Clones were read by immunoSEQ multiplex PCR, and TCRdb kept only the in-frame ones, dropping some. Of roughly 2 million clones in the sample, roughly 94% are singletons; the top ten hold 0.13%. The sequencing input was naive CD4+ T cells sorted from blood. The subset: CD45RA+ positively selected. Receptor source: a man between 18 and 35 years old in good health.

Worth noting for this clone: This sequence may be a read error, since a much larger clone differs from it by one base. This chain connects TRBV29-1 to TRBJ1-2; D remains unclear. CDR3 length equals 11 residues. Trimming left V 5 bases short and J 7 bases short, with 11 bases between. Germline assignment: CDR1 SQVTM and CDR2 ANQGSEA. The CDR3 DNA reads as TGCAGCGTTCTAGCAGGTGGTGGCTACACCTTC. It translates to CSVLAGGGYTF.

This chain joins TRBV25-1 and TRBJ2-5, with 10 bases lining up with TRBD1. Trimming cost V 4 bases and J 1 base; bases outside gene matches: 3. CDR3 length: 15 residues. The germline CDR1 and CDR2 sequences are MGHDK and SYGVNS. The CDR3 DNA reads TGTGCCAGCAGTGGGGACAGGGGAATCCAAGAGACCCAGTACTTC. It specifies CASSGDRGIQETQYF.

The V call is TRBV5-1, the J call TRBJ2-5; 7 nucleotides line up with TRBD2. The CDR3 is 13 residues long. The germline V gene has CDR1 SGHRS and CDR2 YFSETQ. V shed 4 bases and J 5 bases; nucleotides not matched to a gene: 5. The CDR3 DNA reads as TGCGCCAGCAGCGGGAGGGGAGAGGAGACCCAGTACTTC. Protein sequence: CASSGRGEETQYF.

V and J are TRBV10-3 and TRBJ1-3; D is ambiguous. Trimming shortened V by 5 bases and J by 4 bases, and 15 bases separated the two germline ends. This CDR3 contains 15 residues. Germline CDR1 and CDR2: ENHRY and SYGVKD. CDR3 sequence reads: CAISRDISPGNTIYF. DNA of the CDR3: TGTGCCATCAGTCGAGACATTTCCCCCGGAAACACCATATATTTT.

Points on this clone: This sample also contains other DNA sequences that code for the same CDR3. The chain carries TRBV11-3 and TRBJ2-1, with 11 bases aligning to TRBD2. CDR3 length: 15 amino acids. The junction had 0 bases not matched to a gene; V was cut back by 1 base and J by 4 bases. Germline CDR1 reads SGHNT; CDR2 reads YENEEA. CDR3 amino acids: CASSLGLAGYNEQFF. The CDR3 DNA is TGTGCCAGCAGCTTAGGACTAGCGGGATACAATGAGCAGTTCTTC.

The rearrangement joins TRBV4-1 to TRBJ2-5; D uncertain. Trimming took 2 bases from V and 4 from J, leaving 14 bases between them. Germline CDR1 and CDR2: MGHRA and YSYEKL. The CDR3 consists of 15 residues. CDR3 DNA sequence: TGCGCCAGCAGCCAATCCATGCCCATCGGAGAGACCCAGTACTTC. Its protein is CASSQSMPIGETQYF.

V is TRBV15 and J is TRBJ1-1, with D uncertain. The CDR3 runs to 16 residues. CDR1 LNHNV and CDR2 YYDKDF come from the germline V gene (reference sequence). The ends were cut back, 0 bases at V and 0 bases at J, with 11 bases in the middle. The CDR3 DNA sequence: TGTGCCACCAGCAGAGATGAGTCAGGAGTGAACACTGAAGCTTTCTTT. Its protein is CATSRDESGVNTEAFF.

The chain carries TRBV6-1 and TRBJ1-3; D unresolved. CDR3 length: 13 residues. Trimming took off 6 bases at V and 7 bases at J, with 13 bases between the two ends. From germline, CDR1 is MNHNS and CDR2 SASEGT. CDR3 sequence: CASSSGLGNTIYF. In DNA form, the CDR3 reads TGTGCCAGCAGCTCAGGATTGGGGAACACCATATATTTT.

To note about this clone: Within the sample, other DNA sequences also encode this same CDR3. The rearrangement links TRBV5-1 to TRBJ2-3, with D possibly being TRBD1 (5 bases). V was shortened by 1 base and J by 0 bases, with 9 bases between the two germline ends. Germline CDR1 reads SGHRS; CDR2 reads YFSETQ. CDR3 length equals 15 residues. The CDR3 loop is CASSLRAGSTDTQYF. CDR3 DNA: TGCGCCAGCAGCTTGAGGGCAGGGAGCACAGATACGCAGTATTTT.

The chain has TRBV6-6 and TRBJ2-7, with D possibly TRBD1 on 8 matching bases. Trimming took 6 bases from V and 0 from J, leaving 15 bases between them. CDR1 is MNHNY, CDR2 SVGAGI, per germline (reference sequence). CDR3 length: 15 amino acids. The DNA for the CDR3 is TGTGCCAGCAGCGTTACAGGGGGGGCCTCCTACGAGCAGTACTTC. It translates to CASSVTGGASYEQYF.

The V gene is TRBV18, the J gene TRBJ1-5, with D uncertain. This CDR3 is built from 15 residues. The ends were cut back, 0 bases at V and 3 bases at J, with 9 bases in the middle. Germline lookup yields CDR1 KGHSH and CDR2 LQKENI. Here the CDR3 DNA reads TGTGCCAGCTCACCACCGTCGCTGGTCAATCAGCCCCAGCATTTT. Its translation is CASSPPSLVNQPQHF.

The chain combines TRBV9 with TRBJ1-2; 8 positions agree with TRBD1. This CDR3 contains 15 residues. V shed 4 bases and J 2 bases; nucleotides not matched to a gene: 7. The germline gives CDR1 SGDLS, CDR2 YYNGEE. CDR3 coding DNA: TGTGCCAGCAGCTTCCGACAGGGGAAGAACTATGGCTACACCTTC. Translation: CASSFRQGKNYGYTF.

The rearrangement uses TRBV10-3 and TRBJ1-5; D is undetermined. Between the trimmed V and J ends, which lost 2 bases and 4 bases, there was a span of 12 bases. The length of the CDR3 is 15 residues. Looked up from germline, CDR1 is ENHRY and CDR2 is SYGVKD. The CDR3 protein is CAISEKVTGNQPQHF. CDR3 DNA: TGTGCCATCAGTGAGAAGGTAACGGGGAATCAGCCCCAGCATTTT.

The chain couples TRBV6-1 to TRBJ1-3; perhaps TRBD1 as D (5 bases). This CDR3 spans 14 amino acids. Germline V gene data show CDR1 as MNHNS and CDR2 as SASEGT. Between the trimmed V and J ends, which lost 8 bases and 4 bases, there was a span of 15 bases. This chain's CDR3 is CASSAGSLGNTIYF. The DNA of the CDR3 is TGTGCCAGCTCGGCAGGGAGCCTGGGAAACACCATATATTTT.

The chain joins TRBV11-2 to TRBJ2-3, with 8 bases that match TRBD2. This CDR3 is 15 amino acids long. The junction had 10 bases not matched to a gene; V was cut back by 5 bases and J by 6 bases. CDR1 SGHAT and CDR2 FQNNGV come from the germline V gene. DNA of the CDR3: TGTGCCAGCAGCCCCACTAGCGGCCAGGTGGATACGCAGTATTTT. It specifies CASSPTSGQVDTQYF. The full variable domain, its missing parts supplied by reference TRBV11-2 and TRBJ2-3, is EAGVAQSPRYKIIEKRQSVAFWCNPISGHATLYWYQQILGQGPKLLIQFQNNGVVDDSQLPKDRFSAERLKGVDSTLKIQPAKLEDSAVYLCASSPTSGQVDTQYFGPGTRLTVL.

The gene calls are TRBV6-6 and TRBJ1-1; 12 bases line up with TRBD1. Germline lookup yields CDR1 MNHNY and CDR2 SVGAGI (reference sequence). CDR3 length equals 15 residues. V shed 6 bases and J 3 bases; nucleotides not matched to a gene: 5. As DNA, the CDR3 is TGTGCCAGCAGCCCGGGACAGGGGGCCTACACTGAAGCTTTCTTT. It encodes CASSPGQGAYTEAFF.

The chain joins TRBV27 to TRBJ1-5; D is possibly TRBD1 (6 bases). The CDR3 spans 15 residues. Trimming stripped 3 bases from V and 3 bases from J, with 12 bases between. CDR1 MNHEY and CDR2 SMNVEV come from the germline V gene (reference sequence). The CDR3 coding sequence is TGTGCCAGCAGTTTGCGGCAGGGGTTCAATCAGCCCCAGCATTTT. Translated: CASSLRQGFNQPQHF.

The V gene is TRBV5-1, the J gene TRBJ1-6; 10 bases are a match to TRBD1. Looked up from germline, CDR1 is SGHRS and CDR2 is YFSETQ. After removal of 4 bases from V and 10 bases from J, the junction contained 11 bases not matched to a gene. The CDR3 is 16 residues long. CDR3 residues: CASSLGTGVTLSPLHF. CDR3 coding DNA: TGCGCCAGCAGCCTGGGGACAGGGGTAACTTTATCACCCCTCCACTTT. Drawing the rest from reference TRBV5-1 and TRBJ1-6, the complete variable domain is KAGVTQTPRYLIKTRGQQVTLSCSPISGHRSVSWYQQTPGQGLQFLFEYFSETQRNKGNFPGRFSGRQFSNSRSEMNVSTLELGDSALYLCASSLGTGVTLSPLHFGNGTRLTVT.

V and J are TRBV10-1 and TRBJ1-1, with D unresolved. The CDR3 has 14 amino acids. Germline-derived CDR1 and CDR2 are WNHNN and SYGVQD (reference sequence). Trimming removed 0 bases from V and 1 base from J, with 6 bases in between. The CDR3 loop reads CASSESLRNTEAFF. For the CDR3, the DNA is TGCGCCAGCAGTGAGTCACTTAGGAACACTGAAGCTTTCTTT.

This clone showed up just a few times. The same CDR3 can be traced to other DNA sequences in this sample. The chain carries TRBV18 and TRBJ1-6; tentatively, D is TRBD1 (5 bases). The CDR3 runs 13 residues. V was clipped by 3 bases and J by 10 bases, with 10 bases between them. Germline CDR1 reads KGHSH; CDR2 reads LQKENI. The CDR3 DNA sequence: TGTGCCAGCTCACCCGGGAGGGACTCACCCCTCCACTTT. Its protein product is CASSPGRDSPLHF. The full variable domain, with the rest looked up from reference TRBV18 and TRBJ1-6, is NAGVMQNPRHLVRRRGQEARLRCSPMKGHSHVYWYRQLPEEGLKFMVYLQKENIIDESGMPKERFSAEFPKEGPSILRIQQVVRGDSAAYFCASSPGRDSPLHFGNGTRLTVT.

This clone was counted a single time. This chain links TRBV6-6 with TRBJ1-5, with 7 bases aligning to TRBD1. This CDR3 is built from 16 residues. Germline CDR1 and CDR2: MNHNY and SVGAGI (reference sequence). V shed 4 bases, J shed 0 bases, and the junction held 6 bases outside the gene matches. This CDR3 is CASSSSGQYSNQPQHF. The CDR3 nucleotides are TGTGCCAGCAGTTCATCGGGACAGTATAGCAATCAGCCCCAGCATTTT.

This chain joins TRBV7-9 and TRBJ1-6; TRBD1 is a possible D gene (5 bases). The length of the CDR3 is 15 residues. Germline V gene lookup returns CDR1 SEHNR and CDR2 FQNEAQ (reference sequence). V was trimmed by 3 bases and J by 9 bases, leaving 15 bases between them. DNA for the CDR3: TGTGCCAGCAGCTTGGGGGACGGGTTTGGTTCACCCCTCCACTTT. Translating it yields CASSLGDGFGSPLHF.

This chain joins TRBV10-2 and TRBJ2-4; 8 bases align to TRBD2. The CDR3 runs to 15 residues. Germline-derived CDR1 and CDR2 are WSHSY and SAAADI. V shed 6 bases, J shed 0 bases, and the junction held 4 bases outside the gene matches. Here the CDR3 reads CASRDSGGAKNIQYF. CDR3 nucleotide sequence: TGCGCCAGCAGAGACAGCGGGGGAGCCAAAAACATTCAGTACTTC.

V gene TRBV5-4 combines with J gene TRBJ1-2; no definite D call. Trimming removed 0 bases from V and 2 bases from J, with 11 bases in between. The CDR3 contains 15 residues. The germline V gene has CDR1 SGHNT and CDR2 YYREEE (reference sequence). CDR3 amino acids: CASSLAGIGNYGYTF. Written as DNA, the CDR3 is TGTGCCAGCAGCTTGGCCGGGATAGGGAACTATGGCTACACCTTC.

This clone was recorded a few times. This sample includes further DNA sequences coding for the same CDR3. The rearrangement joins TRBV10-3 to TRBJ2-3; D call uncertain. The CDR3 has 13 residues. V lost 3 bases and J 0 bases, leaving 4 bases between the germline ends. Germline values: CDR1 ENHRY, CDR2 SYGVKD. CDR3 sequence (DNA): TGTGCCATCAGTGACGGTAGCACAGATACGCAGTATTTT. Translating gives CAISDGSTDTQYF.

The chain joins TRBV6-1 to TRBJ1-2; D gene ambiguous. The germline CDR1 and CDR2 sequences are MNHNS and SASEGT. The V end was cut by 1 base, the J end by 5 bases, with 14 bases between. The CDR3 extends over 15 amino acids. CDR3 in DNA: TGTGCCAGCAGTGAAGGAGACAAAGGCGTGTATGGCTACACCTTC. This codes for CASSEGDKGVYGYTF.

The sample holds one count of this clone. This CDR3 reads CASSVGSGGYNEQFF. The CDR3 DNA follows: TGTGCCAGCAGCGTCGGTAGCGGGGGGTACAATGAGCAGTTCTTC. The chain couples TRBV9 to TRBJ2-1, with 10 bases identical to TRBD2. CDR1 and CDR2 (germline): SGDLS, YYNGEE. V shed 2 bases, J shed 4 bases, and the junction held 3 bases outside the gene matches. This CDR3 region has 15 residues.

This clone was picked up one time. V usage is TRBV5-4 and J usage is TRBJ1-2; 9 bases align to TRBD1. Germline CDR1 and CDR2: SGHNT and YYREEE (reference sequence). With 4 bases clipped from V and 4 bases from J, the junction kept 8 bases outside the gene matches. The CDR3 extends over 15 amino acids. CDR3 loop: CASSADRGFSYGYTF. CDR3 DNA: TGTGCCAGCAGCGCCGACAGGGGGTTTTCCTATGGCTACACCTTC. Full variable domain (rest looked up from reference TRBV5-4 and TRBJ1-2): ETGVTQSPTHLIKTRGQQVTLRCSSQSGHNTVSWYQQALGQGPQFIFQYYREEENGRGNFPPRFSGLQFPNYSSELNVNALELDDSALYLCASSADRGFSYGYTFGSGTRLTVV.

The rearrangement uses TRBV28 and TRBJ2-5; D is uncertain. Trimming shortened V by 2 bases and J by 5 bases, and 15 bases separated the two germline ends. CDR3 length: 15 residues. CDR1 is MDHEN and CDR2 is SYDVKM in the germline V gene. The CDR3: CASSLASRPWETQYF. For the CDR3, the DNA is TGTGCCAGCAGTTTAGCCTCTAGGCCGTGGGAGACCCAGTACTTC.

V usage is TRBV9 and J usage is TRBJ2-2; D is possibly TRBD1 (6 bases). Trimming removed 3 bases from V and 4 bases from J, with 16 bases in between. The CDR3 loop spans 16 amino acids. CDR1 SGDLS and CDR2 YYNGEE come from the germline V gene. The CDR3 spells CASSGNSTGITGELFF. CDR3 DNA: TGTGCCAGCAGCGGAAACTCAACAGGGATCACCGGGGAGCTGTTTTTT.